The 20 T cell receptor beta chains reported below all come from one sample, sequenced in a study of breast tumors, draining lymph nodes, adjacent tissues. Samples came from axillary lymph nodes draining the breast cancer. TCRdb analysed the multiplex PCR reads with MiXCR anew, one entry per CDR3 protein. Of roughly 220,000 distinct CDR3 sequences listed, under 40% are singletons. Sequencing was done on a sample of axillary lymph node tissue. The source of these receptors is a female donor with breast cancer. Some clones in this sample may be carry-over from other donors' samples.

V gene TRBV19 combines with J gene TRBJ2-7; D may be TRBD1 (5 bases). Germline loops: CDR1 LNHDA, CDR2 SQIVND (reference sequence). V was shortened by 7 bases and J by 0 bases, with 16 bases between the two germline ends. The CDR3 contains 15 residues. The CDR3 nucleotides read TGTGCCAGTAATAAGGGGCAGTCCAGCTCCTACGAGCAGTACTTC. Its translation: CASNKGQSSSYEQYF.

In its sample, this clonotype was seen a few times. The J gene is TRBJ2-7, the V gene TRBV6-1, with D perhaps given as TRBD1 or TRBD2 (5 bases each). Trimming shortened V by 1 base and J by 1 base, and 5 bases separated the two germline ends. The CDR3 totals 13 residues. Germline CDR1 is MNHNS and CDR2 is SASEGT. The CDR3 sequence: CASSEGGSYEQYF. The CDR3 region has the DNA TGTGCCAGCAGTGAAGGGGGGTCCTACGAGCAGTACTTC.

This clonotype was found many times. The V and J genes are TRBV7-2 and TRBJ2-1; 7 bases fit TRBD1. Germline-derived CDR1 and CDR2 are SGHTA and FQGNSA. The CDR3 consists of 16 residues. V was clipped by 4 bases and J by 0 bases; unmatched bases: 6. CDR3 in DNA: TGTGCCAGCAGCTCAAGGGGACAGAGCTCCTACAATGAGCAGTTCTTC. Residues: CASSSRGQSSYNEQFF.

This clonotype was recorded at least ten times. The gene calls are TRBV5-6 and TRBJ2-5, with 10 bases fitting TRBD2. The length of the CDR3 is 14 residues. Losses at the gene ends were 3 bases for V and 5 bases for J; bases not matched to a gene: 4. CDR1 is SGHDT and CDR2 is YYEEEE in the germline V gene. In nucleotides, the CDR3 is TGTGCCAGCAGCTCGAGCGGGGGGGTGGAGACCCAGTACTTC. This translates into CASSSSGGVETQYF.

This clonotype turned up a few times. A read error may be the cause here, since a much bigger clone is one base away. The chain carries TRBV20-1 and TRBJ2-5; D may be TRBD2 (5 bases). V lost 1 base and J lost 9, with 6 bases in between. The germline V gene has CDR1 DFQATT and CDR2 SNEGSKA (reference sequence). The CDR3 has 10 residues. For the CDR3, the DNA is TGCAGTGCTAGAGGGGAGCCCCAGTACTTC. Its translation: CSARGEPQYF.

As to this clonotype: This may be a read error, as it is one base from a much larger clone. The chain uses TRBV7-9 and TRBJ2-5; 9 nucleotides line up with TRBD2. The CDR3 covers 18 residues. The germline gives CDR1 SEHNR, CDR2 FQNEAQ (reference sequence). Unmatched junction bases numbered 16, after V lost 2 bases and J lost 6 bases. The CDR3 loop reads CASSLIPRASGIGQTQYF. In DNA form, the CDR3 reads TGTGCCAGCAGCTTAATTCCCAGGGCTAGCGGGATTGGACAGACCCAGTACTTC.

There are many counts of this clonotype. The rearrangement joins TRBV20-1 to TRBJ1-5, with TRBD1 identical over 9 bases. Germline values: CDR1 DFQATT, CDR2 SNEGSKA (reference sequence). Losses at the gene ends were 6 bases for V and 3 bases for J; bases not matched to a gene: 12. This CDR3 is 16 amino acids long. The CDR3 reads CSAKPGQGRNNQPQHF. CDR3 bases: TGCAGTGCGAAGCCGGGACAGGGTAGGAACAATCAGCCCCAGCATTTT.

This sequence joins TRBV7-9 and TRBJ2-7; 9 bases align to TRBD2. The CDR3 totals 15 residues. J gave up 0 bases and V 6 bases, and 6 bases lay outside the gene matches. CDR1 SEHNR and CDR2 FQNEAQ come from the germline V gene (reference sequence). The CDR3 region has the DNA TGTGCCAGCAGTTCCATGACTAGCGGCTCCTACGAGCAGTACTTC. Amino acid sequence: CASSSMTSGSYEQYF.

Of note for this clonotype: A read error may produce the germline difference seen at one junction end. This rearrangement joins TRBV20-1 to TRBJ2-1, with D hard to call. The V gene's germline CDR1 is DFQATT and CDR2 SNEGSKA (reference sequence). The CDR3 covers 11 residues. The CDR3 DNA reads as TGCAGTGCTACAATCTTCAATGAGCAGTCCTTC. Translating it yields CSATIFNEQSF.

V and J are TRBV7-2 and TRBJ1-5; tentatively, D is TRBD1 (6 bases). The CDR3 runs to 15 residues. Between the trimmed V and J ends, which lost 4 bases and 3 bases, there was a span of 13 bases. The germline V gene has CDR1 SGHTA and CDR2 FQGNSA. The CDR3 bases are TGTGCCAGCAGCTCAACCAGGGGACCCAATCAGCCCCAGCATTTT. Its translation: CASSSTRGPNQPQHF.

The rearrangement uses TRBV7-9 and TRBJ1-1; D gene unclear. The CDR3 has 15 residues. V lost 5 bases and J 5 bases, leaving 18 bases between the germline ends. Germline CDR1 is SEHNR and CDR2 is FQNEAQ (reference sequence). The CDR3 DNA reads TGTGCCAGCAGCCAGAGCGGGGTGTTGCGGACTGAAGCTTTCTTT. It codes for CASSQSGVLRTEAFF.

The V and J genes are TRBV7-2 and TRBJ2-7; perhaps D is TRBD1 or TRBD2 (6 bases each). Deletions cut 5 bases from V and 0 bases from J, with 17 bases between. The CDR3 loop spans 16 amino acids. Germline-derived CDR1 and CDR2 are SGHTA and FQGNSA. CDR3 residues: CASSLRGGQASYEQYF. The DNA for the CDR3 is TGTGCCAGCAGCCTCCGTGGGGGGCAAGCCTCCTACGAGCAGTACTTC.

As for this clonotype: The conserved phenylalanine or tryptophan is not found at the CDR3 terminus, so this likely reflects a read error. The limits of the CDR3 on the DNA are not certain, so only TCRdb's listed CDR3 is given. The CDR3 here is CSAWTGNY. The chain employs TRBV20-1 and TRBJ1-4; TRBD1, the table's D call, was not compared with the DNA. The CDR3 spans 8 residues, counting both ends. Germline V gene lookup returns CDR1 DFQATT and CDR2 SNEGSKA (reference sequence).

A few counts support this clonotype. The chain carries TRBV6-1 and TRBJ2-2; D assignment may be TRBD1 or TRBD2 (6 bases each). The CDR3 runs 14 residues. Trimming shortened V by 4 bases and J by 8 bases, and 14 bases separated the two germline ends. Germline V CDR1 and CDR2: MNHNS, SASEGT. CDR3 coding DNA: TGTGCCAGCAGTGGAGGGGGGCCCTTGGGGGAGCTGTTTTTT. It translates to CASSGGGPLGELFF.

This clonotype was seen repeatedly, ten times or more. The V and J genes are TRBV20-1 and TRBJ1-5; a possible D gene is TRBD1 (5 bases). Germline V lookup: CDR1 DFQATT, CDR2 SNEGSKA (reference sequence). The V and J ends lost 2 bases and 2 bases respectively, with 7 bases between them. CDR3 size: 13 residues. Here the CDR3 DNA reads TGCAGTGCTAGACAGGGTGGCAATCAGCCCCAGCATTTT. Encoded protein: CSARQGGNQPQHF.

This clonotype showed up many times. This chain uses TRBV7-2 with TRBJ1-5, with 7 bases aligning to TRBD1. The V gene end was trimmed by 3 bases and the J gene end by 1 base; junction bases not matched to a gene: 6. Germline CDR1 SGHTA, CDR2 FQGNSA. This CDR3 is built from 16 residues. This CDR3 is CASSFGTALSNQPQHF. DNA for the CDR3: TGTGCCAGCAGCTTCGGGACAGCTCTGAGCAATCAGCCCCAGCATTTT.

This clonotype was seen at least ten times. The chain carries TRBV7-2 and TRBJ1-5; D is unclear. Trimming pared 2 bases from V and 2 bases from J, leaving 13 bases between. This CDR3 has 16 residues. From germline, CDR1 is SGHTA and CDR2 FQGNSA. CDR3: CASSLYLGIGNQPQHF. The DNA of the CDR3 is TGTGCCAGCAGCTTATATCTGGGAATTGGCAATCAGCCCCAGCATTTT.

This clonotype was counted ten times or more. CDR3 protein: CASSLATVYNEQFF. In nucleotides, the CDR3 is TGTGCCAGCAGCTTAGCGACTGTCTACAATGAGCAGTTCTTC. This chain links TRBV11-1 with TRBJ2-1; no clear D gene. This CDR3 has 14 amino acids. The ends were cut back, 0 bases at V and 3 bases at J, with 6 bases in the middle. The V gene's germline CDR1 is SGHAT and CDR2 FQDESV (reference sequence).

The chain is built from TRBV20-1 and TRBJ2-7; 7 positions match TRBD1. Trimming at V came to 8 bases and at J to 2 bases, leaving 6 bases not matched to a gene. Per the germline V gene, CDR1 is DFQATT and CDR2 is SNEGSKA (reference sequence). This CDR3 is built from 12 residues. CDR3 region: CSIDRATYEQYF. The DNA of the CDR3 is TGCAGTATCGACAGGGCTACCTACGAGCAGTACTTC.

With respect to this clonotype: With a much larger clone just one base away, this may be a read error. The chain uses TRBV7-9 and TRBJ1-2, with 8 bases lining up with TRBD1. The CDR3 runs to 15 residues. Germline V lookup: CDR1 SEHNR, CDR2 FQNEAQ (reference sequence). The CDR3 DNA is TGTGCCAGCAGCCCCCTCAGGGGGCGCACCTATGGCTACCCCTTC. Its protein is CASSPLRGRTYGYPF.